The source of this TCR beta chain is a study of cytomegalovirus exposure and HLA in healthy donors. Many counts were recorded for this clone. V lost 0 bases and J 1 base, leaving 16 bases between the germline ends. The CDR3 has 17 residues. Looked up from germline, CDR1 is LGHNA and CDR2 is YNFKEQ. The assay was immunoSEQ multiplex PCR, and TCRdb's table has in-frame clones only and misses some. Of some 120,000 clones in the sample, around nine tenths were seen once. Sequencing was performed on PBMCs. The V gene is TRBV4-2, the J gene TRBJ2-7, with D possibly matching TRBD1 (5 bases). The receptor comes from a woman under 30 in good health and CMV-seronegative. CDR3 protein: CASSQDPAGSPSYEQYF. CDR3 DNA sequence: TGTGCCAGCAGCCAAGATCCGGCAGGGTCCCCATCCTACGAGCAGTACTTC.